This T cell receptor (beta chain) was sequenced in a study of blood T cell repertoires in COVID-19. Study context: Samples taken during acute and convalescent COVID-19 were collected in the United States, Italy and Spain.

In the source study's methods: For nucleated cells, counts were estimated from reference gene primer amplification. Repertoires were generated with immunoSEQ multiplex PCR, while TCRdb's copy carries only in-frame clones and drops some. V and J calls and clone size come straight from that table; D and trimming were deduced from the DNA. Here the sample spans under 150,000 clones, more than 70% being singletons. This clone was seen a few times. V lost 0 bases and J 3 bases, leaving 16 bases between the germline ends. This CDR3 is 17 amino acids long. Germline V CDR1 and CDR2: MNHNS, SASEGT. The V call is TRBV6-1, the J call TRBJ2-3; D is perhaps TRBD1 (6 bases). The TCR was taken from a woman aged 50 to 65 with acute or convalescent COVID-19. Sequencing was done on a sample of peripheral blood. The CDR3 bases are TGTGCCAGCAGTGAAGCCGTTACAGGGAAGGGGACAGATACGCAGTATTTT. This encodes CASSEAVTGKGTDTQYF.